This T cell receptor (beta chain) was captured in a study of T cell repertoires in cytomegalovirus infection. On the study more broadly: Shared public TCR beta signatures pointed to both CMV infection and a matching HLA type. Findings and limits, study-wide: Predominance within the ex vivo response was attributable to HLA-C-restricted CMV-specific TCR beta clonotypes. Adding up the frequency of public TCR beta families identified people who carried CMV plus the relevant HLA.

TCRdb itself ran the reads through MiXCR, one entry per CDR3 protein. The profile shows 630,000 or so distinct CDR3 sequences, 24% of them singletons. CDR1 MGHDK and CDR2 SYGVNS come from the germline V gene. The CDR3 runs 15 residues. Turning to this clonotype: Its matching antigen is unknown. A read error may account for a junction end that differs from germline.

The receptor was isolated from a human donor in good health (CMV status not recorded). Some clones in this sample may be carry-over from other donors' samples. The sample comprised CD8+ T cells from PBMCs. This chain connects TRBV25-1 to TRBJ1-6; weak D call: TRBD1 (5 bases). CDR3 nucleotides: TGTGCCAACAGTCCCCCACTGGGACTTAATTCACCCCTCCACTTT. Protein: CANSPPLGLNSPLHF. The full variable domain, in which reference TRBV25-1 and TRBJ1-6 provide the parts outside the CDR3, is EADIYQTPRYLVIGTGKKITLECSQTMGHDKMYWYQQDPGMELHLIHYSYGVNSTEKGDLSSESTVSRIRTEHFPLTLESARPSHTSQYLCANSPPLGLNSPLHFGNGTRLTVT.